The next 21 T cell receptor beta chains were all read from a single sample in a study of T cell clonality in common variable immunodeficiency. Assay: immunoSEQ multiplex PCR; the TCRdb copy retains only in-frame clones and omits some. There are about 45,000 clones in the sample, none observed a single time. The sequenced sample consisted of peripheral blood mononuclear cells. The receptors originated from a person aged 18 to 70 in good health.

Many counts were recorded for this clone. The DNA ends 3 residues before the CDR3 does, and the rest of the CDR3 is filled in from the germline J gene. The chain uses TRBV5-1 and TRBJ2-2, with TRBD1 matching over 12 bases. The J segment lost 5 bases and the V segment lost 4 bases, leaving 9 bases of the junction unmatched. The germline V gene encodes CDR1 SGHRS and CDR2 YFSETQ. CDR3 length equals 17 residues. The CDR3 DNA, read in part, is TGCGCCAGCAGCGAACCGGGACAGGGGGCGGTTACCGGGGAG. Protein product: CASSEPGQGAVTGE. The full CDR3 protein reads CASSEPGQGAVTGELFF.

At least ten counts were recorded for this clone. The DNA ends 3 residues before the CDR3 does, and the rest of the CDR3 is filled in from the germline J gene. The V gene is TRBV6-4, the J gene TRBJ2-2; D is uncertain. CDR1 is MRHNA and CDR2 is SNTAGT in the germline V gene. There are 14 residues in the CDR3. The V and J ends lost 6 bases and 2 bases respectively, with 10 bases between them. CDR3 loop: CASRFSPNTGELFF. The covered CDR3 bases are TGTGCCAGCAGGTTTTCCCCTAACACCGGGGAG.

The sample holds many counts of this clone. The read halts 3 residues ahead of the CDR3 end, with the missing end drawn from the germline J gene. The rearrangement uses TRBV29-1 and TRBJ1-1; 9 bases agree with TRBD1. Germline values: CDR1 SQVTM, CDR2 ANQGSEA. The ends lost 7 bases at V and 3 bases at J; junction bases unmatched: 6. The CDR3 is made up of 13 amino acids. CDR3 in amino acids: CSGGQGLHTEAFF. CDR3 bases read: TGCAGCGGGGGACAGGGTTTGCACACTGAA.

In this sample, this clone turned up many times. The missing CDR3 end, 3 residues past where the read stops, is filled in from the germline J gene. The chain combines TRBV19 with TRBJ1-2; D perhaps matches TRBD1 (6 bases). Germline V lookup: CDR1 LNHDA, CDR2 SQIVND (reference sequence). The length of the CDR3 is 16 residues. The CDR3 DNA, read in part, is TGTGCCAGTAGCAAATCATCAGGGGAATTTTTGGACGGC. Protein product: CASSKSSGEFLDG. The CDR3 in its entirety is CASSKSSGEFLDGYTF.

This clone appeared many times. The read terminates 3 residues before the CDR3 end, so the remaining end is supplied by the germline J gene. This chain connects TRBV27 to TRBJ1-2, with 7 bases that match TRBD1. Germline CDR1 is MNHEY and CDR2 is SMNVEV (reference sequence). The CDR3 runs 13 residues. CDR3 in amino acids: CASSRQGLGGYTF. Incomplete CDR3 DNA: TGTGCCAGCAGTAGACAGGGTTTGGGGGGC.

This clone has a count of ten or more. Coverage ceases 3 residues before the CDR3 finishes, and the germline J gene fills in the end. The chain combines TRBV15 with TRBJ2-3; TRBD2 is a possible D gene (6 bases). Germline V CDR1 and CDR2: LNHNV, YYDKDF (reference sequence). Trimming took off 1 base at V and 5 bases at J, with 19 bases between the two ends. The CDR3 length is 17 residues. The sequenced part of the CDR3 DNA is TGTGCCACCAGCAGAGGAAATAGCGGCCTCACGGGAGATACG. Translation: CATSRGNSGLTGDT. The CDR3 as a whole reads CATSRGNSGLTGDTQYF.

This clone was counted many times. The CDR3 end is not reached by the read, which stops 3 residues before it; the germline J gene fills it in. The chain joins TRBV19 to TRBJ2-3; no clear D. CDR3 length: 13 residues. Trimming left V 6 bases short and J 4 bases short, with 11 bases between. CDR1 is LNHDA, CDR2 SQIVND, per germline (reference sequence). The CDR3 DNA, read in part, is TGTGCCAGTAGCCCCCTAAACTCAGATACG. Translated, it gives CASSPLNSDT. The CDR3, in full, reads CASSPLNSDTQYF. Together with reference TRBV19 and TRBJ2-3, the CDR3 gives the full variable domain: DGGITQSPKYLFRKEGQNVTLSCEQNLNHDAMYWYRQDPGQGLRLIYYSQIVNDFQKGDIAEGYSVSREKKESFPLTVTSAQKNPTAFYLCASSPLNSDTQYFGPGTRLTVL.

This clone came up many times. Sequencing ends 3 residues short of the CDR3 end; the germline J gene provides the rest. This rearrangement joins TRBV7-9 to TRBJ2-1; 10 bases agree with TRBD2. The J segment lost 7 bases and the V segment lost 8 bases, leaving 8 bases of the junction unmatched. The CDR3 sequence is 14 residues long. Germline CDR1 is SEHNR and CDR2 is FQNEAQ (reference sequence). The sequenced part of the CDR3 DNA is TGTGCCAGCGGGAGGGCTAGCGGGAGAAATGAG. It encodes CASGRASGRNE. In full, the CDR3 is CASGRASGRNEQFF.

This clone has at least ten counts. The read ends 3 residues early relative to the CDR3; the germline J gene fills the gap. Other DNA sequences of this sample code for an identical CDR3. The genes are TRBV19 and TRBJ2-7; 8 bases fit TRBD2. The V gene end was trimmed by 1 base and the J gene end by 4 bases; junction bases not matched to a gene: 3. This CDR3 has 14 residues. Germline V lookup: CDR1 LNHDA, CDR2 SQIVND (reference sequence). This CDR3 is CASSIGRGAYEQYF. Incomplete CDR3 DNA: TGTGCCAGTAGTATAGGGCGGGGGGCTTACGAG.

This clone was counted at least ten times. With the read ending 3 residues before the CDR3 end, the germline J gene is used to fill in that end. This chain uses TRBV5-4 with TRBJ2-5; no definite D call. Per the germline V gene, CDR1 is SGHNT and CDR2 is YYREEE (reference sequence). The V end was cut by 0 bases, the J end by 5 bases, with 8 bases between. The CDR3 runs to 13 residues. CDR3 amino acids: CASSLALVETQYF. The sequenced CDR3 bases are TGTGCCAGCAGCTTGGCCCTTGTTGAGACC.

In this sample, this clone turned up many times. The read ends 3 residues early relative to the CDR3; the germline J gene fills the gap. The rearrangement links TRBV12-3 or TRBV12-4 to TRBJ1-2; TRBD1 agrees at 7 bases. The CDR3 runs 14 residues. V was clipped by 4 bases and J by 4 bases; unmatched bases: 6. Incomplete CDR3 DNA: TGTGCCAGCAGTTCTCATGGACAGGCCTATGGC. Translated: CASSSHGQAYG. The complete CDR3 sequence is CASSSHGQAYGYTF.

This clone was detected many times. The sequence runs out 3 residues before the end of the CDR3; the remainder is reconstructed from the germline J gene. The rearrangement uses TRBV5-6 and TRBJ1-1; D possibly corresponds to TRBD1 (5 bases). Germline CDR1 and CDR2: SGHDT and YYEEEE. There are 14 residues in the CDR3. The sequenced CDR3 bases are TGTGCCAGCAGCTTTGGTAGGGGCGCGGAGGCT. It yields the protein CASSFGRGAEA. The full CDR3 protein reads CASSFGRGAEAAFF.

This clone was observed a few times. Sequencing ends 3 residues short of the CDR3 end; the germline J gene provides the rest. The chain combines TRBV7-9 with TRBJ1-2; the D gene is possibly TRBD1 (5 bases). This CDR3 is built from 13 residues. The germline CDR1 and CDR2 sequences are SEHNR and FQNEAQ (reference sequence). The part of the CDR3 DNA that was read is TGTGCCAGCAATAGCGGGGGGTACAATGAC. Protein product: CASNSGGYND. The CDR3 reads in full as CASNSGGYNDYTF.

In its sample, this clone was seen many times. The junction shows a germline mismatch at one end, possibly a read error. The read terminates 3 residues before the CDR3 end, so the remaining end is supplied by the germline J gene. The V and J genes are TRBV7-7 and TRBJ2-1, with 8 bases lining up with TRBD1. Germline V lookup: CDR1 SSHAT, CDR2 FNYEAQ (reference sequence). The CDR3 contains 13 residues. CDR3 DNA (partial): TGTGCTAGCAGCTTAGGACAGGGCAATGAG. This sequence encodes CASSLGQGNE. The whole CDR3 reads CASSLGQGNEQFF.

This clone was observed many times. The CDR3 is cut off 3 residues early in the read; its end comes from the germline J gene. The chain employs TRBV5-1 and TRBJ2-6; 14 bases are a match to TRBD2. Germline V CDR1 and CDR2: SGHRS, YFSETQ. V lost 4 bases and J lost 0; bases outside the gene matches: 3. This CDR3 spans 18 amino acids. CDR3: CASSLTSGRASGANVLTF. The CDR3 DNA, read in part, is TGCGCCAGCAGCCTGACTAGCGGGAGGGCCTCTGGGGCCAACGTC. The entire variable domain, with the rest obtained from reference TRBV5-1 and TRBJ2-6, is as follows: KAGVTQTPRYLIKTRGQQVTLSCSPISGHRSVSWYQQTPGQGLQFLFEYFSETQRNKGNFPGRFSGRQFSNSRSEMNVSTLELGDSALYLCASSLTSGRASGANVLTFGAGSRLTVL.

This clone was picked up many times. The read gets to within 3 residues of the CDR3 end, and the germline J gene fills in the rest. This chain joins TRBV7-8 and TRBJ1-1; D possibly corresponds to TRBD1 (6 bases). V was pared by 5 bases and J by 1 base, with 14 bases between. CDR1 is SGHVS and CDR2 is FQNEAQ in the germline V gene. The length of the CDR3 is 15 residues. This CDR3 reads CASSVLGGQNTEAFF. Incomplete CDR3 DNA: TGTGCCAGCAGCGTGCTTGGGGGACAGAACACTGAA.

Ten or more counts support this clone. Read data end 3 residues before the CDR3 end; the end is taken from the germline J gene. The chain recombines TRBV10-3 with TRBJ1-1, with D perhaps TRBD1 (5 bases). Per the germline V gene, CDR1 is ENHRY and CDR2 is SYGVKD. There are 14 residues in the CDR3. The sequenced CDR3 bases are TGTGCCATCAGTGAAAGTTCGGCTTACCAGGGA. Encoded protein: CAISESSAYQG. The whole CDR3 reads CAISESSAYQGAFF.

The sample holds many counts of this clone. The CDR3 loop reads CSASLGGGAGDTQYF. Partial CDR3 DNA: TGCAGTGCCTCTCTGGGCGGGGGGGCGGGAGATACG. The V and J genes are TRBV20-1 and TRBJ2-3; 9 nucleotides line up with TRBD2. The read comes to an end 3 residues before the CDR3 does, leaving the germline J gene to fill in the end. Germline trimming cut 6 bases from V and 5 bases from J; bases unmatched to any gene: 12. Germline loops: CDR1 DFQATT, CDR2 SNEGSKA (reference sequence). CDR3 size: 15 residues.

In this sample, this clone turned up a few times. A far larger clone is only one base removed, so a read error is likely. The CDR3 is cut off 3 residues early in the read; its end comes from the germline J gene. The chain joins TRBV7-6 to TRBJ2-1; D is ambiguous. In germline, CDR1 is SGHVS, CDR2 FNYEAQ. The CDR3 length is 11 residues. CDR3 in amino acids: CSSSLGNEQFF. The sequenced CDR3 bases are TGTTCCAGCAGCCTCGGCAATGAG.

This clone was seen ten or more times. The DNA ends 3 residues before the CDR3 does, and the rest of the CDR3 is filled in from the germline J gene. The chain couples TRBV19 to TRBJ2-7; 8 bases fit TRBD1. The CDR3 has 14 residues. V lost 6 bases and J lost 0; bases outside the gene matches: 4. Germline V lookup: CDR1 LNHDA, CDR2 SQIVND (reference sequence). This chain's CDR3 is CASSYRGYSYEQYF. CDR3 bases read: TGTGCCAGTAGCTACAGGGGGTACTCCTACGAG.

This clone was recorded at least ten times. The read stops 3 residues short of the end of the CDR3; the missing end is completed from the germline J gene. V usage is TRBV4-2 and J usage is TRBJ1-6, with D hard to call. CDR1 is LGHNA, CDR2 YNFKEQ, per germline. V was cut by 3 bases and J by 5 bases, with 8 bases left in between. This CDR3 has 14 residues. CDR3 amino acids: CASSHSLDNSPLHF. The covered CDR3 bases are TGTGCCAGCAGCCACTCCCTTGATAATTCACCC.